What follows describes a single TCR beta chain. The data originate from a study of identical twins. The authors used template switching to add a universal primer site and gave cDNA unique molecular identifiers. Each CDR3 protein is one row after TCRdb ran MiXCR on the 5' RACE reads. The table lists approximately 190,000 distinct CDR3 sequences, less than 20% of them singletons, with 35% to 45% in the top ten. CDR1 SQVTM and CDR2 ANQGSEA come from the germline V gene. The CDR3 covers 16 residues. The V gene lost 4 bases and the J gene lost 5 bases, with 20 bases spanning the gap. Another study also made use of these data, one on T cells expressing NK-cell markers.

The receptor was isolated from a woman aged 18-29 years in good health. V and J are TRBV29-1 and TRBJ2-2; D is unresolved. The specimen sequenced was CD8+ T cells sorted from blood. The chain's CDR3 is CSVGQIRYDGTGELFF. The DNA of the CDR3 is TGCAGCGTTGGCCAGATAAGATACGATGGAACCGGGGAGCTGTTTTTT.